One sample yielded the 18 T cell receptor beta chains listed below, sequenced in a study of post-analysis software for immune sequencing data. Whole-study findings and limits: Roughly 5 TRBV segments occurring more often in patients than controls included TRBV5-6, TRBV5-1 and TRBV20-1.

Built from TCR beta cDNA, the libraries had unique molecular identifiers in them. A single record per CDR3 protein comes from TCRdb applying MiXCR to the PCR reads. The sample includes 750,000 to 950,000 distinct CDR3 sequences, about 53% of them seen just once. The antigens of these receptors remain unknown. Sequenced: blood. Every receptor here comes from a girl aged 5-17 years with multiple sclerosis.

This chain uses TRBV20-1 with TRBJ2-1; D not resolved. Per the germline V gene, CDR1 is DFQATT and CDR2 is SNEGSKA (reference sequence). CDR3 size: 11 residues. The V end lost 3 bases, the J end lost 7 bases, and 7 bases lay between the germline ends. The CDR3 nucleotides read TGCAGTGCTAGCCACGCGAATGAGCAGTTCTTC. Amino acid sequence: CSASHANEQFF.

This chain joins TRBV5-1 and TRBJ2-7; no clear D. There are 14 residues in the CDR3. Germline V gene sequence: CDR1 SGHRS, CDR2 YFSETQ. Trimming took off 2 bases at V and 6 bases at J, with 15 bases between the two ends. Written as DNA, the CDR3 is TGCGCCAGCAGCTTTTTGGGATCCGAGACCGAGCAGTACTTC. Residues: CASSFLGSETEQYF. The complete variable domain, with remaining parts taken from reference TRBV5-1 and TRBJ2-7, reads KAGVTQTPRYLIKTRGQQVTLSCSPISGHRSVSWYQQTPGQGLQFLFEYFSETQRNKGNFPGRFSGRQFSNSRSEMNVSTLELGDSALYLCASSFLGSETEQYFGPGTRLTVT.

The chain is built from TRBV7-8 and TRBJ2-3; D is unresolved. V lost 2 bases, J lost 1 base, and 7 bases lay in between. The CDR3 has 14 residues. Germline assignment: CDR1 SGHVS and CDR2 FQNEAQ. CDR3 protein: CASSLKDRTDTQYF. DNA of the CDR3: TGTGCCAGCAGCTTAAAGGATCGCACAGATACGCAGTATTTT.

The V gene is TRBV5-6, the J gene TRBJ2-6, with D possibly TRBD2 on 5 matching bases. V gave up 6 bases and J gave up 4 bases, with 11 bases separating them. The V gene's germline CDR1 is SGHDT and CDR2 YYEEEE. This CDR3 region has 14 residues. In DNA, the CDR3 is TGTGCCAGCATCTCTAGCCCGGGGGCCAACGTCCTGACTTTC. Translating it yields CASISSPGANVLTF.

The genes are TRBV29-1 and TRBJ1-1; 7 bases align to TRBD1. Germline trimming cut 7 bases from V and 6 bases from J; bases unmatched to any gene: 17. Germline CDR1 SQVTM, CDR2 ANQGSEA. The CDR3 spans 15 residues. CDR3 DNA: TGCAGCGGTCGCCGAGGATCCAGGGGGGTGGCTGAAGCTTTCTTT. As protein: CSGRRGSRGVAEAFF.

The chain couples TRBV4-1 to TRBJ1-6; D unclear. Germline V gives CDR1 MGHRA, CDR2 YSYEKL. The CDR3 covers 18 residues. V lost 0 bases, J lost 0 bases, and 12 bases lay in between. The CDR3 loop is CASSQDEVRSSYNSPLHF. The CDR3 nucleotides are TGCGCCAGCAGCCAAGATGAAGTGAGGAGCTCCTATAATTCACCCCTCCACTTT.

This clonotype has only a few counts. The J gene is TRBJ2-7, the V gene TRBV20-1; D not resolved. The J call may not be correct, given that the DNA end is closer to TRBJ2-5. In germline, CDR1 is DFQATT, CDR2 SNEGSKA (reference sequence). The CDR3 is 12 amino acids. CDR3 bases: TGCAGTGCTAGAACGGTTGGAGAGACCCAGTACTTC. Translating it yields CSARTVGETQYF.

V usage is TRBV29-1 and J usage is TRBJ1-2, with 10 bases lining up with TRBD1. V trimming: 4 bases; J trimming: 3 bases; junction bases outside the gene matches: 8. CDR3 length: 15 amino acids. Germline V gene sequence: CDR1 SQVTM, CDR2 ANQGSEA. CDR3 DNA sequence: TGCAGCGTTGCCGCGTGGGACAGGGGTGACTATGGCTACACCTTC. This gives the protein CSVAAWDRGDYGYTF.

The J gene is TRBJ2-7, the V gene TRBV3-1; D is ambiguous. The CDR3 has 12 amino acids. Germline CDR1 LGHDT, CDR2 YNNKEL (reference sequence). V was cut by 0 bases and J by 6 bases, with 6 bases left in between. The CDR3 spells CASSQDPSEQYF. CDR3 sequence (DNA): TGTGCCAGCAGCCAAGACCCTAGCGAGCAGTACTTC.

The chain is built from TRBV27 and TRBJ1-2, with D uncertain. The CDR3 runs 13 residues. The germline V gene has CDR1 MNHEY and CDR2 SMNVEV (reference sequence). V dropped 2 bases and J dropped 4 bases, with 8 bases sitting between them. CDR3 sequence reads: CASSLEIGYGYTF. CDR3 nucleotides: TGTGCCAGCAGTTTAGAGATCGGCTATGGCTACACCTTC.

The sample holds one count of this clonotype. J is TRBJ1-2 and V is TRBV3-1; 8 nucleotides line up with TRBD1. From germline, CDR1 is LGHDT and CDR2 YNNKEL (reference sequence). The CDR3 is made up of 17 amino acids. Germline trimming cut 0 bases from V and 8 bases from J; bases unmatched to any gene: 14. Here the CDR3 DNA reads TGTGCCAGCAGCCAAGATGCTCAGGGGGCGTTCACCCGAGGCTACACCTTC. Amino acid sequence: CASSQDAQGAFTRGYTF.

V is TRBV20-1 and J is TRBJ2-5; 9 bases are a match to TRBD1. V dropped 3 bases and J dropped 4; count of bases not matched to a gene: 6. The CDR3 sequence is 14 residues long. Germline CDR1 reads DFQATT; CDR2 reads SNEGSKA (reference sequence). The CDR3 sequence is CSARVGQGIETQYF. CDR3 DNA: TGCAGTGCTAGGGTGGGACAGGGAATAGAGACCCAGTACTTC.

The chain carries TRBV20-1 and TRBJ2-3; the match to TRBD2 covers 10 bases. With V trimmed by 6 bases and J by 6 bases, 12 bases remained unmatched. There are 15 residues in the CDR3. CDR1 and CDR2 (germline): DFQATT, SNEGSKA (reference sequence). CDR3 nucleotide sequence: TGCAGTGCCCCGAGGGAGCGGGGGGGAACGGATACGCAGTATTTT. This translates into CSAPRERGGTDTQYF.

This chain joins TRBV29-1 and TRBJ1-2; D is unresolved. Germline CDR1 reads SQVTM; CDR2 reads ANQGSEA. CDR3 length equals 14 residues. V shed 4 bases and J shed 2 bases, with 14 bases lying between them. The CDR3: CSVALGVPNYGYTF. In DNA form, the CDR3 reads TGCAGCGTTGCTTTGGGAGTCCCCAACTATGGCTACACCTTC. The full variable domain, in which reference TRBV29-1 and TRBJ1-2 provide the parts outside the CDR3, is SAVISQKPSRDICQRGTSLTIQCQVDSQVTMMFWYRQQPGQSLTLIATANQGSEATYESGFVIDKFPISRPNLTFSTLTVSNMSPEDSSIYLCSVALGVPNYGYTFGSGTRLTVV.

The chain combines TRBV12-3 or TRBV12-4 with TRBJ1-4; D is possibly TRBD1 (5 bases). Between the trimmed V and J ends, which lost 11 bases and 10 bases, there was a span of 17 bases. The length of the CDR3 is 12 residues. The DNA of the CDR3 is TGTGCCTCCGGGGACGGACTCAGAAAACTGTTTTTT. It specifies CASGDGLRKLFF.

The rearrangement links TRBV29-1 to TRBJ2-7; D is unclear. Germline V gene sequence: CDR1 SQVTM, CDR2 ANQGSEA. V was shortened by 8 bases and J by 7 bases, with 24 bases between the two germline ends. The CDR3 is 14 amino acids. CDR3: CSLLAVSSYNEQYF. CDR3 sequence (DNA): TGCAGCTTGCTCGCAGTAAGCTCCTACAATGAGCAGTACTTC.

This clonotype was counted a single time. The rearrangement uses TRBV29-1 and TRBJ2-7; 7 bases align to TRBD1. CDR1 is SQVTM and CDR2 is ANQGSEA in the germline V gene. V was pared by 6 bases and J by 2 bases, with 13 bases of the junction left unmatched. This CDR3 is 15 amino acids long. CDR3 nucleotides: TGCAGCGTCTCCACTTCGGACAGGAGTCCCTACGAGCAGTACTTC. The encoded protein is CSVSTSDRSPYEQYF.

The chain employs TRBV10-2 and TRBJ2-7, with D perhaps TRBD1 (6 bases). The tail of the sequence fits TRBJ2-5 better, so the J call may be wrong. Germline assignment: CDR1 WSHSY and CDR2 SAAADI. The CDR3 totals 14 residues. In DNA, the CDR3 is TGCGCCAGCAGTGTTCAGGGGCCAGGGGAGACCCAGTACTTC. Encoded protein: CASSVQGPGETQYF.